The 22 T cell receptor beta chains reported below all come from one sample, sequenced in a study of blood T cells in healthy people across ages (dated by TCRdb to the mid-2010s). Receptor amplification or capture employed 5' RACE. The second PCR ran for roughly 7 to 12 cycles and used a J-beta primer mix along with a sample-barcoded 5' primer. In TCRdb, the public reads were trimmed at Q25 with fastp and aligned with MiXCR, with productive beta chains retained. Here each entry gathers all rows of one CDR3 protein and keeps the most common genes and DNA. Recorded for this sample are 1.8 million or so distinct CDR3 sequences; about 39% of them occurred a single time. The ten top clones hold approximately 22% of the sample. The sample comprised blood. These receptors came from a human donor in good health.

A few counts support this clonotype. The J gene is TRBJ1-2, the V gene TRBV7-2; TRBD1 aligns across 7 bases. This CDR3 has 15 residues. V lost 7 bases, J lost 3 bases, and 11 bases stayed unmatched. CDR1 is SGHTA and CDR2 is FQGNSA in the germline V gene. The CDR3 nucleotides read TGTGCCAGCACCGTGGGAAGGGGGCCGTACTATGGCTACACCTTC. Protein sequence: CASTVGRGPYYGYTF.

The CDR3 DNA sequence: TGTGCCAGCAGTCCATGGGACAGGGAGACAGATACGCAGTATTTT. Encoded protein: CASSPWDRETDTQYF. The chain carries TRBV27 and TRBJ2-3, with TRBD1 identical over 9 bases. Germline V gene sequence: CDR1 MNHEY, CDR2 SMNVEV (reference sequence). The CDR3 contains 15 residues. Trimming cost V 5 bases and J 3 bases; bases outside gene matches: 6.

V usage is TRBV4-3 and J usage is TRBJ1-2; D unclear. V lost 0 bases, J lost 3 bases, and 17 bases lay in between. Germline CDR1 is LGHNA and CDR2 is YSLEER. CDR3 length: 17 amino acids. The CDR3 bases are TGCGCCAGCAGCCAAGATCTCTCGACATCTATGCACTATGGCTACACCTTC. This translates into CASSQDLSTSMHYGYTF.

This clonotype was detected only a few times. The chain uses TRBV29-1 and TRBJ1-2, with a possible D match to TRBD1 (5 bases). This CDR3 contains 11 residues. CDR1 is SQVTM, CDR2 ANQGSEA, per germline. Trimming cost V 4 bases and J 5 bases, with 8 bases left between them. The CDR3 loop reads CSVGTPYGYTF. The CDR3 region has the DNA TGCAGCGTTGGGACACCGTATGGCTACACCTTC. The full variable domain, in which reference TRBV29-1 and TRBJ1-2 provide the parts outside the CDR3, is SAVISQKPSRDICQRGTSLTIQCQVDSQVTMMFWYRQQPGQSLTLIATANQGSEATYESGFVIDKFPISRPNLTFSTLTVSNMSPEDSSIYLCSVGTPYGYTFGSGTRLTVV.

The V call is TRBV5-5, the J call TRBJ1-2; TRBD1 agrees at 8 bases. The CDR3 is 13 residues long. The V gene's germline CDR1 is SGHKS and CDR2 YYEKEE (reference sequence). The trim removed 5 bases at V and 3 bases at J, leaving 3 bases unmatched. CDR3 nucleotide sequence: TGTGCCAGCAGGACAGGGGAAGACTATGGCTACACCTTC. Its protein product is CASRTGEDYGYTF.

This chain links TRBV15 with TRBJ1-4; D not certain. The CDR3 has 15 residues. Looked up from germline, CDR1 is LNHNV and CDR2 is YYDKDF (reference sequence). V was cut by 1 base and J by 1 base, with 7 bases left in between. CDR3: CATSRVLGTNEKLFF. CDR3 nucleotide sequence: TGTGCCACCAGCAGAGTACTGGGAACTAATGAAAAACTGTTTTTT.

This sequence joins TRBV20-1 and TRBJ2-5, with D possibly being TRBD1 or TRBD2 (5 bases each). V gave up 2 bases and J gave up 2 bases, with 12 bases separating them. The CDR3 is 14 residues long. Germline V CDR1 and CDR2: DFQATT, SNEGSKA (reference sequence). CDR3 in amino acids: CSARHRGHQETQYF. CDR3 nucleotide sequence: TGCAGTGCTAGACACCGGGGCCATCAAGAGACCCAGTACTTC.

In DNA, the CDR3 is TGTGCCACCAGCAGACCAGCGCAGACCCAGTACTTC. Translated: CATSRPAQTQYF. V usage is TRBV15 and J usage is TRBJ2-5; D remains ambiguous. The CDR3 length is 12 residues. Germline V CDR1 and CDR2: LNHNV, YYDKDF (reference sequence). The V and J ends lost 2 bases and 6 bases respectively, with 7 bases between them. The variable domain in full, completed from reference TRBV15 and TRBJ2-5, reads DAMVIQNPRYQVTQFGKPVTLSCSQTLNHNVMYWYQQKSSQAPKLLFHYYDKDFNNEADTPDNFQSRRPNTSFCFLDIRSPGLGDTAMYLCATSRPAQTQYFGPGTRLLVL.

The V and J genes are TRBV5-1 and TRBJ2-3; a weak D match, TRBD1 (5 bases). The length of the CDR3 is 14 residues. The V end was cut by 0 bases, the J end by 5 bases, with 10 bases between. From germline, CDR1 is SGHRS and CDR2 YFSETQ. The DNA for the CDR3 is TGCGCCAGCAGCTTGGCCGTTCAGGGAGATACGCAGTATTTT. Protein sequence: CASSLAVQGDTQYF.

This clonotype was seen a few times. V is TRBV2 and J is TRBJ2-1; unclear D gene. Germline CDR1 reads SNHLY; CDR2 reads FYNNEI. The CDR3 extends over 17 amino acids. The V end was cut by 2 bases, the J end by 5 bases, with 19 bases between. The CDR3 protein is CASSESGPGWGDNEQFF. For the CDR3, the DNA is TGTGCCAGCAGTGAATCCGGCCCAGGTTGGGGTGACAATGAGCAGTTCTTC.

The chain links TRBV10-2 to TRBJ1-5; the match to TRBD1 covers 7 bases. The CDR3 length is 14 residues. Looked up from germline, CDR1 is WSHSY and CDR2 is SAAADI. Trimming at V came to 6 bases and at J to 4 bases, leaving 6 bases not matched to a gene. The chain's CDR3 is CASRLGQANQPQHF. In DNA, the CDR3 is TGCGCCAGCAGACTCGGACAGGCTAATCAGCCCCAGCATTTT.

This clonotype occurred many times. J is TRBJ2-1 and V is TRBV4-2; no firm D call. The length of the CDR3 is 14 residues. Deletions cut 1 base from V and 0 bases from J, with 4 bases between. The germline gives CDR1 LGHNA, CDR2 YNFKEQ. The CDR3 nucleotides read TGTGCCAGCAGCCAAGTTGGCTCCTACAATGAGCAGTTCTTC. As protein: CASSQVGSYNEQFF.

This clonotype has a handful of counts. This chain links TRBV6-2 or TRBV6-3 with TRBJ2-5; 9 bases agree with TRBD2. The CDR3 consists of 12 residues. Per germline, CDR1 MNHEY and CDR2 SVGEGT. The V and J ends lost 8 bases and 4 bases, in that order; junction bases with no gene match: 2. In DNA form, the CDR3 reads TGTGCCAGCTGTAGCGGGGGAGAGACCCAGTACTTC. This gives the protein CASCSGGETQYF.

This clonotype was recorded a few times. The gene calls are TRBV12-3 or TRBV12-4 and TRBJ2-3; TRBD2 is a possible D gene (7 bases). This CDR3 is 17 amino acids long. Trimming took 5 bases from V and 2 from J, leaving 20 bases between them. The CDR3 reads CASSTGGVFSNTDTQYF. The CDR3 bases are TGTGCCAGCAGTACGGGGGGCGTATTTAGCAACACAGATACGCAGTATTTT.

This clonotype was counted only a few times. DNA of the CDR3: TGCAGTGCTAGAGGGAGGGGTAGCGCGCGCACAGATACGCAGTATTTT. It is translated as CSARGRGSARTDTQYF. The genes are TRBV20-1 and TRBJ2-3, with a tentative D call TRBD2 (6 bases). V was clipped by 1 base and J by 1 base, with 15 bases between them. This CDR3 has 16 residues. The germline V gene encodes CDR1 DFQATT and CDR2 SNEGSKA (reference sequence).

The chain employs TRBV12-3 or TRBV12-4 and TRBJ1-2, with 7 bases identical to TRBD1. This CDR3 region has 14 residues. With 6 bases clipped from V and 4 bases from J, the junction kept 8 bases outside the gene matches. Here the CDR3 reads CASSPFGTAYGYTF. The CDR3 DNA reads TGTGCCAGCAGCCCCTTCGGGACAGCCTATGGCTACACCTTC.

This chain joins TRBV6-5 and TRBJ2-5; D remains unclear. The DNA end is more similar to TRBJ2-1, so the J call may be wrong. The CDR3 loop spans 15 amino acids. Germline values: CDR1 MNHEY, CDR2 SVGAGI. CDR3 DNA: TGTGCCAGCAGTTACTCGCCCCAGATGCGAGAGACCCAGTTCTTC. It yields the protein CASSYSPQMRETQFF.

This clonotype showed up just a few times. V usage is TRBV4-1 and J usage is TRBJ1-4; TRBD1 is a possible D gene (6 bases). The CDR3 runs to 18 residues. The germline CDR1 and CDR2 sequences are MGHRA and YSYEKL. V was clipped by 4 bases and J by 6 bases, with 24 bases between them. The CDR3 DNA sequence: TGCGCCAGCAGCCGAATGTTGACTCGAGGGGGGGTAGATGAAAAACTGTTTTTT. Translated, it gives CASSRMLTRGGVDEKLFF.

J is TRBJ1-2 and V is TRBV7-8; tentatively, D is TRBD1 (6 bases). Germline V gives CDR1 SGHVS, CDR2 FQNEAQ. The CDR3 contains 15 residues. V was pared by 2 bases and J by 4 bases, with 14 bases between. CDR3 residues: CASSLRGGRSYGYTF. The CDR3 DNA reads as TGTGCCAGCAGCTTACGGGGGGGCAGATCCTATGGCTACACCTTC.

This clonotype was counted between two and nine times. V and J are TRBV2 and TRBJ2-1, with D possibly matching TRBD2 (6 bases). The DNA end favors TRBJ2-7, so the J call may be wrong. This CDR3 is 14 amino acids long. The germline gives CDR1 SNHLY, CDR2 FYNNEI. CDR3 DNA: TGTGCCAGCAGTGAATTTGGAGGGGCGAATGAGCAGTACTTC. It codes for CASSEFGGANEQYF.

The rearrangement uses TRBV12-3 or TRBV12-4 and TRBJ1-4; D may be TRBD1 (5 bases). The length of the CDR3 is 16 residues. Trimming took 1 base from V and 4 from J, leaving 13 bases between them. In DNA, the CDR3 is TGTGCCAGCAGTTTAGGGACGGGGGGGGTTAATGAAAAACTGTTTTTT. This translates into CASSLGTGGVNEKLFF.

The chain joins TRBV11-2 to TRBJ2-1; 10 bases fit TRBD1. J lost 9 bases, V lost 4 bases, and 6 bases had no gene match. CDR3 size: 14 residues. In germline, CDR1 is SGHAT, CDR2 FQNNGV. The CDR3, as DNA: TGTGCCAGCAGCTCCCCCCGGACAGGGGGTGAGCAGTTCTTC. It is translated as CASSSPRTGGEQFF.